Sequencing of this T cell receptor (beta chain) was carried out in a study of metastatic and nonmetastatic thyroid tumors. Every patient underwent thyroid surgery untreated. As handled by the study authors: Differences in CDR3 between clinicopathological groups were drawn on to build a classifier intended to discriminate distant-metastatic papillary thyroid cancer patients. TCRdb reprocessed the PCR reads using MiXCR. TCRdb's processing, not the authors' own work, is the source of the V and J calls. This table holds about 24,000 clones, 20% to 30% found once. Sequencing input: blood. The receptor was derived from a male donor with papillary thyroid cancer or a benign thyroid nodule (not recorded which). Some clones in this sample may be carry-over from other donors' samples.

The CDR3 reads CASSPTDSLGTEAFF. The CDR3 DNA is TGTGCCAGCAGTCCTACGGACAGCTTAGGAACTGAAGCTTTCTTT. The rearrangement links TRBV6-2 or TRBV6-3 to TRBJ1-1, with D possibly being TRBD1 (6 bases). V lost 5 bases, J lost 5 bases, and 18 bases lay in between. CDR1 and CDR2 from the germline V gene are MNHEY and SVGEGT. The CDR3 is 15 amino acids.